One sample yielded the 2 T cell receptor beta chains listed below, sequenced in a study of T cell repertoires in cytomegalovirus infection (dated by TCRdb to the late 2010s). The sequencer was an Illumina HiSeq 1500. Using fastp at Q25 and MiXCR, TCRdb reprocessed the public reads and kept productive beta chains. Rows are unified per CDR3 protein, each entry keeping the most common DNA and genes. This sample has 400,000 or so distinct CDR3 sequences in its table, and roughly 30% of those were observed once. The ten largest clones take up roughly 13% of the sample. The specimen was PBMCs. The source is a human donor in good health (CMV status not recorded). Some clones in this sample may be carry-over from other donors' samples.

This clonotype has a handful of counts. The rearrangement uses TRBV2 and TRBJ2-7; 7 bases match TRBD1. The CDR3 spans 13 residues. V lost 8 bases and J lost 0; bases outside the gene matches: 4. Germline loops: CDR1 SNHLY, CDR2 FYNNEI. CDR3 DNA: TGTGCCAGCGGAGGACAGGCCTCCTACGAGCAGTACTTC. Translation gives CASGGQASYEQYF.

The chain recombines TRBV15 with TRBJ1-2, with D possibly TRBD1 on 5 matching bases. The germline V gene has CDR1 LNHNV and CDR2 YYDKDF (reference sequence). V lost 1 base to trimming and J lost 4 bases, with 19 bases between them. This CDR3 is 17 amino acids long. CDR3 amino acids: CATSRGDHFTGGYGYTF. In DNA, the CDR3 is TGTGCCACCAGCAGAGGGGACCACTTCACAGGAGGCTATGGCTACACCTTC.